Listed below are T cell receptor beta chains from one sample, sequenced in a study of cytomegalovirus exposure and HLA in healthy donors. The table came from immunoSEQ multiplex PCR; TCRdb's copy has only in-frame clones and leaves some out. The data hold about 150,000 clones, with around 80% observed a single time. Input material: PBMCs. These receptors came from a woman in her forties in good health and CMV-seronegative. CDR3s include the opening cysteine and the closing phenylalanine or tryptophan. The order of the fields is clone size, CDR3 length, D gene, V gene, J gene, CDR3 protein, CDR3 DNA. A D gene is named only where the DNA matches it firmly. A clone size is listed for some rows: how often the clone was seen (once, few, many), or a class if it is expanded.

clone_size: .; cdr3_length: 13; d_call: .; v_call: TRBV4-1; j_call: TRBJ1-1; cdr3_aa: CASSQHSNTEAFF; cdr3_nt: TGCGCCAGCAGCCAGCACTCGAACACTGAAGCTTTCTTT
clone_size: .; cdr3_length: 13; d_call: .; v_call: TRBV7-9; j_call: TRBJ1-2; cdr3_aa: CSSSLEGVYGYTF; cdr3_nt: TGTTCCAGCAGCTTAGAGGGAGTCTATGGCTACACCTTC
clone_size: .; cdr3_length: 13; d_call: .; v_call: TRBV5-1; j_call: TRBJ2-7; cdr3_aa: CASSFLESYEQYF; cdr3_nt: TGCGCCAGCAGCTTCCTAGAATCCTACGAGCAGTACTTC
clone_size: .; cdr3_length: 14; d_call: .; v_call: TRBV14; j_call: TRBJ2-5; cdr3_aa: CASSQLISGETQYF; cdr3_nt: TGTGCCAGCAGCCAATTAATTAGCGGCGAGACCCAGTACTTC
clone_size: .; cdr3_length: 13; d_call: .; v_call: TRBV5-4; j_call: TRBJ1-3; cdr3_aa: CASSPQGPNTIYF; cdr3_nt: TGTGCCAGCAGCCCACAGGGTCCGAACACCATATATTTT
clone_size: .; cdr3_length: 14; d_call: .; v_call: TRBV2; j_call: TRBJ2-1; cdr3_aa: CASSVDRVETEQFF; cdr3_nt: TGTGCCAGCAGTGTCGATCGGGTTGAAACAGAGCAGTTCTTC
clone_size: .; cdr3_length: 16; d_call: TRBD2; v_call: TRBV2; j_call: TRBJ2-3; cdr3_aa: CASSGTSGTSTDTQYF; cdr3_nt: TGTGCCAGCAGTGGAACTAGCGGCACTAGCACAGATACGCAGTATTTT
clone_size: .; cdr3_length: 16; d_call: TRBD1; v_call: TRBV5-1; j_call: TRBJ1-4; cdr3_aa: CASSFGQGVPGEKLFF; cdr3_nt: TGCGCCAGCAGCTTCGGACAGGGGGTTCCAGGTGAAAAACTGTTTTTT
clone_size: .; cdr3_length: 14; d_call: .; v_call: TRBV5-6; j_call: TRBJ2-7; cdr3_aa: CASSLGRSDYEQYF; cdr3_nt: TGTGCCAGCAGCTTAGGTAGGAGTGACTACGAGCAGTACTTC
clone_size: .; cdr3_length: 14; d_call: .; v_call: TRBV5-1; j_call: TRBJ1-3; cdr3_aa: CASSLQGSGNTIYF; cdr3_nt: TGCGCCAGCAGCTTACAGGGCTCTGGAAACACCATATATTTT
clone_size: .; cdr3_length: 15; d_call: TRBD2; v_call: TRBV7-6; j_call: TRBJ2-2; cdr3_aa: CASSRRLAATGELFF; cdr3_nt: TGTGCCAGCAGCCGTCGGCTAGCGGCCACCGGGGAGCTGTTTTTT
clone_size: once; cdr3_length: 18; d_call: TRBD1; v_call: TRBV7-9; j_call: TRBJ2-1; cdr3_aa: CASSLLPGQGRSYNEQFF; cdr3_nt: TGTGCCAGCAGCTTGCTACCGGGACAGGGACGCTCCTACAATGAGCAGTTCTTC
clone_size: .; cdr3_length: 16; d_call: .; v_call: TRBV19; j_call: TRBJ2-1; cdr3_aa: CASSAVGTPQNNEQFF; cdr3_nt: TGTGCCAGTAGTGCCGTGGGGACACCCCAGAACAATGAGCAGTTCTTC
clone_size: .; cdr3_length: 13; d_call: TRBD2; v_call: TRBV9; j_call: TRBJ2-7; cdr3_aa: CASSSPGGYEQYF; cdr3_nt: TGTGCCAGCAGCTCTCCGGGGGGCTACGAGCAGTACTTC
clone_size: .; cdr3_length: 15; d_call: .; v_call: TRBV2; j_call: TRBJ1-1; cdr3_aa: CASSFGYKENTEAFF; cdr3_nt: TGTGCCAGCAGCTTCGGGTACAAGGAGAACACTGAAGCTTTCTTT
clone_size: .; cdr3_length: 16; d_call: TRBD1; v_call: TRBV15; j_call: TRBJ2-3; cdr3_aa: CATSTRTGGFTDTQYF; cdr3_nt: TGTGCCACCAGCACCAGGACAGGGGGATTCACAGATACGCAGTATTTT
clone_size: .; cdr3_length: 15; d_call: TRBD2; v_call: TRBV18; j_call: TRBJ2-3; cdr3_aa: CASSAAGVLTDTQYF; cdr3_nt: TGTGCCAGCTCAGCAGCGGGAGTGCTCACAGATACGCAGTATTTT
clone_size: .; cdr3_length: 19; d_call: .; v_call: TRBV7-9; j_call: TRBJ2-7; cdr3_aa: CSSSLTVRGAGEPTYEQYF; cdr3_nt: TGTTCCAGCAGCTTAACCGTACGGGGGGCGGGAGAGCCCACCTACGAGCAGTACTTC
clone_size: .; cdr3_length: 16; d_call: TRBD1; v_call: TRBV7-9; j_call: TRBJ2-7; cdr3_aa: CSSSAPPGQGSYEQYF; cdr3_nt: TGTTCCAGCAGCGCCCCGCCGGGACAGGGATCCTACGAGCAGTACTTC
clone_size: .; cdr3_length: 17; d_call: .; v_call: TRBV25-1; j_call: TRBJ1-1; cdr3_aa: CASSEGGGVPGNTEAFF; cdr3_nt: TGTGCCAGCAGTGAAGGGGGGGGCGTTCCGGGGAACACTGAAGCTTTCTTT
clone_size: once; cdr3_length: 13; d_call: TRBD1; v_call: TRBV11-2; j_call: TRBJ2-7; cdr3_aa: CASSLDRDRGLYF; cdr3_nt: TGTGCCAGCAGCTTAGATCGGGACAGGGGACTTTACTTC
clone_size: .; cdr3_length: 13; d_call: .; v_call: TRBV28; j_call: TRBJ2-5; cdr3_aa: CASAIQGQETQYF; cdr3_nt: TGTGCCAGCGCCATACAGGGTCAAGAGACCCAGTACTTC
clone_size: few; cdr3_length: 14; d_call: TRBD2; v_call: TRBV7-2; j_call: TRBJ2-7; cdr3_aa: CASSLGLGTYEQYF; cdr3_nt: TGTGCCAGCAGCCTGGGACTAGGCACCTACGAGCAGTACTTC
clone_size: few; cdr3_length: 15; d_call: TRBD1; v_call: TRBV27; j_call: TRBJ1-6; cdr3_aa: CASSLGDREVSPLHF; cdr3_nt: TGTGCCAGCAGTTTAGGGGACAGGGAGGTTTCACCCCTCCACTTT
clone_size: once; cdr3_length: 12; d_call: .; v_call: TRBV5-6; j_call: TRBJ1-2; cdr3_aa: CASSLSAEGYTF; cdr3_nt: TGTGCCAGCAGCTTAAGTGCAGAAGGCTACACCTTC
clone_size: .; cdr3_length: 15; d_call: TRBD1; v_call: TRBV19; j_call: TRBJ2-4; cdr3_aa: CASTYGTGGRNIQYF; cdr3_nt: TGTGCCAGTACTTACGGGACAGGGGGCAGAAACATTCAGTACTTC
clone_size: few; cdr3_length: 16; d_call: .; v_call: TRBV4-1; j_call: TRBJ2-1; cdr3_aa: CASSQWASPSYNEQFF; cdr3_nt: TGCGCCAGCAGCCAATGGGCGAGCCCCTCCTACAATGAGCAGTTCTTC
clone_size: .; cdr3_length: 16; d_call: TRBD1; v_call: TRBV18; j_call: TRBJ1-1; cdr3_aa: CASSEYAGTVNTEAFF; cdr3_nt: TGTGCCAGCTCGGAGTATGCCGGGACAGTGAACACTGAAGCTTTCTTT
clone_size: .; cdr3_length: 13; d_call: .; v_call: TRBV5-4; j_call: TRBJ1-1; cdr3_aa: CASSFGVSGGAFF; cdr3_nt: TGTGCCAGCAGCTTTGGGGTCAGCGGTGGAGCTTTCTTT
clone_size: .; cdr3_length: 14; d_call: .; v_call: TRBV11-2; j_call: TRBJ2-4; cdr3_aa: CASSRGGPKNSQYF; cdr3_nt: TGTGCCAGCAGCCGCGGGGGCCCCAAAAACAGTCAGTACTTC
clone_size: .; cdr3_length: 14; d_call: TRBD2; v_call: TRBV6-1; j_call: TRBJ2-3; cdr3_aa: CASSEGAGADTQYF; cdr3_nt: TGTGCCAGCAGTGAAGGAGCGGGGGCAGATACGCAGTATTTT
clone_size: .; cdr3_length: 12; d_call: .; v_call: TRBV2; j_call: TRBJ2-4; cdr3_aa: CASKIPKNSQYF; cdr3_nt: TGTGCCAGCAAGATCCCCAAAAACAGTCAGTACTTC
clone_size: .; cdr3_length: 15; d_call: TRBD2; v_call: TRBV7-2; j_call: TRBJ2-1; cdr3_aa: CASSLTASGLIEQFF; cdr3_nt: TGTGCCAGCAGCTTGACGGCTAGCGGCCTAATTGAGCAGTTCTTC
clone_size: once; cdr3_length: 17; d_call: TRBD2; v_call: TRBV4-1; j_call: TRBJ2-5; cdr3_aa: CASSQSGTSGAKETQYF; cdr3_nt: TGCGCCAGCAGCCAAAGTGGGACTAGCGGGGCAAAAGAGACCCAGTACTTC
clone_size: .; cdr3_length: 14; d_call: .; v_call: TRBV15; j_call: TRBJ1-6; cdr3_aa: CATSRSLFGSPLHF; cdr3_nt: TGTGCCACCAGCAGATCCCTTTTCGGTTCACCCCTCCACTTT
clone_size: .; cdr3_length: 13; d_call: .; v_call: TRBV7-2; j_call: TRBJ1-4; cdr3_aa: CASSFGETGKLFF; cdr3_nt: TGTGCCAGCAGCTTTGGAGAGACTGGAAAACTGTTTTTT